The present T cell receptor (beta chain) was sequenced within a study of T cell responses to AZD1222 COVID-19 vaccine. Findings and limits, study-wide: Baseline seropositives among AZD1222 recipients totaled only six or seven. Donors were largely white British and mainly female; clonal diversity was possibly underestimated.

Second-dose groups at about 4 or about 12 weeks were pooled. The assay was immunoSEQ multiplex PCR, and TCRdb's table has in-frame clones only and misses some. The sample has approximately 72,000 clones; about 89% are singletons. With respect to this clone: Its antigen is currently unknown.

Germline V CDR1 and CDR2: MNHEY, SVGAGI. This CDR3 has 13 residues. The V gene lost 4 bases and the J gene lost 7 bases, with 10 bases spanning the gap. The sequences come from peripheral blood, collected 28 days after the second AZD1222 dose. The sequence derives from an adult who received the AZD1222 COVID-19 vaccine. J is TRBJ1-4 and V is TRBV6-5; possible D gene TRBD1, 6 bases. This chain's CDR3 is CASSSQGGEKLFF. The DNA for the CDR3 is TGTGCCAGCAGTTCACAGGGTGGTGAAAAACTGTTTTTT.